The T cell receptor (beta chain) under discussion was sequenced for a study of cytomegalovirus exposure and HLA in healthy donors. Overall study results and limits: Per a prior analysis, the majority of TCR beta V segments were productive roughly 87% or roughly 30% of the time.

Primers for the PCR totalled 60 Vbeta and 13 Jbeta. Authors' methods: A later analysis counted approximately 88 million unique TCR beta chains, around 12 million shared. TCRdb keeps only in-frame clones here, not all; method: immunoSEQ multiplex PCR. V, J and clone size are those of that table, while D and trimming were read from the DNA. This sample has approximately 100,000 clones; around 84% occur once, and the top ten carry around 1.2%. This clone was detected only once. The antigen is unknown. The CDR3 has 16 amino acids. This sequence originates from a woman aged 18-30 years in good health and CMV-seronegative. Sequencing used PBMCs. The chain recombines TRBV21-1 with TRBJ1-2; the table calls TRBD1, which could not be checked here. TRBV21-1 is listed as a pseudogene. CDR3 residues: CASSSRRDRICYGYTF. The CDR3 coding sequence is TGTGCCAGCAGCAGCCGTCGGGACAGAATTTGCTATGGCTACACCTTC.